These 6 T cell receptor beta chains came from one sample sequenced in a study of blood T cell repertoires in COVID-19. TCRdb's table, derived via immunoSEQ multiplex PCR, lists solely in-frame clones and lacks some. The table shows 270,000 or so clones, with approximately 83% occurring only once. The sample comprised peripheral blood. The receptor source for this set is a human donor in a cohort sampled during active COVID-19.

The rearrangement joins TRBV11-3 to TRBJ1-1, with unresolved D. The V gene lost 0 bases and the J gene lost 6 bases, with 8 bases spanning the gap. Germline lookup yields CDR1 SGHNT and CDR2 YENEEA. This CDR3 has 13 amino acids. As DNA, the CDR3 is TGTGCCAGCAGCTTAGATAGCAGAGCTGAAGCTTTCTTT. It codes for CASSLDSRAEAFF.

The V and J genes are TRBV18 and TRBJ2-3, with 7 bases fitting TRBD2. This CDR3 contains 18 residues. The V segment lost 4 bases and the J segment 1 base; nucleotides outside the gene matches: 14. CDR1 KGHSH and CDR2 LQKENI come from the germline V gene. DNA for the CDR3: TGTGCCAGCTCACTCACTCCCCCAGCGGGAATGGGCACAGATACGCAGTATTTT. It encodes CASSLTPPAGMGTDTQYF.

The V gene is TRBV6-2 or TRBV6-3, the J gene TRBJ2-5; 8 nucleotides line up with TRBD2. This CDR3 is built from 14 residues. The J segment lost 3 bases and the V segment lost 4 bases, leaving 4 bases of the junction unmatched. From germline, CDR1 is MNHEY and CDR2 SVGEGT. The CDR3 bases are TGTGCCAGCAGTTGGACTAGCAATAAAGAGACCCAGTACTTC. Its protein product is CASSWTSNKETQYF.

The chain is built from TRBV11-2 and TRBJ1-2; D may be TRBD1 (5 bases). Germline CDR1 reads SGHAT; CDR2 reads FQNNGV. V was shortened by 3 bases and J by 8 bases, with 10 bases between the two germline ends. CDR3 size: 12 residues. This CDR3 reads CASSFRVGGYTF. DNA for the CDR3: TGTGCCAGCAGCTTCAGGGTGGGCGGCTACACCTTC.

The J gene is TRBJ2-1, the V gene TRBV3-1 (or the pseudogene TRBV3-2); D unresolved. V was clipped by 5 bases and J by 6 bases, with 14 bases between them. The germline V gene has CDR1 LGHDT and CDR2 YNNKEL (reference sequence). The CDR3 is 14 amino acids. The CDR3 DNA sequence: TGTGCCAGCAGCGCCCGTAATAGTGCCAATGAGCAGTTCTTC. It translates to CASSARNSANEQFF.

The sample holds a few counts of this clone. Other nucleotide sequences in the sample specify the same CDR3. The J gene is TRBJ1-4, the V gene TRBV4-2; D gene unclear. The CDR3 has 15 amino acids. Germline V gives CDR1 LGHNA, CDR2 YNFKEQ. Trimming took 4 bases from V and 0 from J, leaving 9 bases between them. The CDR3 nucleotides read TGTGCCAGCAGCCGTAACAGTGCAACTAATGAAAAACTGTTTTTT. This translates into CASSRNSATNEKLFF.